This passage covers 21 T cell receptor beta chains from one sample sequenced in a study of shared clonotypes between healthy human individuals. Using immunoSEQ multiplex PCR, the repertoire was profiled, and TCRdb retains in-frame clones only, with some absent. The sample shows more than 2,000,000 clones, more than 85% of them seen only once. Sequences were obtained from naive CD4+ T cells from PBMCs. The subset here: CD45RA+ positively selected. The source of these receptors is a young man in good health. Some clones in this sample may be carry-over from other donors' samples.

The V and J genes are TRBV28 and TRBJ1-1, with a possible D match to TRBD1 (5 bases). The CDR3 has 13 amino acids. Between the trimmed V and J ends, which lost 8 bases and 5 bases, there was a span of 15 bases. CDR1 MDHEN and CDR2 SYDVKM come from the germline V gene. Here the CDR3 DNA reads TGTGCCAGCTTTGGAGGGGTGGGGACTGAAGCTTTCTTT. This codes for CASFGGVGTEAFF.

The V call is TRBV10-2, the J call TRBJ2-2; 9 bases fit TRBD1. The CDR3 is 15 amino acids. The germline gives CDR1 WSHSY, CDR2 SAAADI. V lost 3 bases to trimming and J lost 5 bases; unmatched junction nucleotides: 4. The chain's CDR3 is CASSDGTGRTGELFF. Written as DNA, the CDR3 is TGCGCCAGCAGTGACGGGACAGGGAGAACCGGGGAGCTGTTTTTT.

The rearrangement joins TRBV18 to TRBJ1-6; D is uncertain. CDR3 length: 15 residues. The germline gives CDR1 KGHSH, CDR2 LQKENI. The V gene lost 6 bases and the J gene lost 7 bases, with 16 bases spanning the gap. CDR3 residues: CASSSHGPQNSPLHF. The CDR3 nucleotides read TGTGCCAGCTCCTCACACGGGCCTCAAAATTCACCCCTCCACTTT.

The chain combines TRBV6-5 with TRBJ1-6; D is undetermined. The CDR3 covers 13 residues. V lost 7 bases, J lost 10 bases, and 14 bases lay in between. Germline V gene lookup returns CDR1 MNHEY and CDR2 SVGAGI. The CDR3 protein is CASMAGIGSPLHF. Written as DNA, the CDR3 is TGTGCCAGCATGGCGGGGATAGGATCACCCCTCCACTTT.

V usage is TRBV9 and J usage is TRBJ2-2; D is tentatively TRBD1 or TRBD2 (5 bases each). The CDR3 length is 16 residues. Germline loops: CDR1 SGDLS, CDR2 YYNGEE. V shed 3 bases and J shed 0 bases, with 12 bases lying between them. As DNA, the CDR3 is TGTGCCAGCAGCGCTTATAGAGGGGCGAACACCGGGGAGCTGTTTTTT. Its protein product is CASSAYRGANTGELFF.

V and J are TRBV7-9 and TRBJ1-3, with 10 bases that match TRBD1. The CDR3 contains 15 residues. Losses at the gene ends were 4 bases for V and 2 bases for J; bases not matched to a gene: 2. CDR1 and CDR2 (germline): SEHNR, FQNEAQ (reference sequence). DNA of the CDR3: TGTGCCAGCAGCTCTGACAGGGGGCCTGGAAACACCATATATTTT. It yields the protein CASSSDRGPGNTIYF.

This rearrangement joins TRBV5-1 to TRBJ1-1; the D gene is possibly TRBD1 (5 bases). Germline V lookup: CDR1 SGHRS, CDR2 YFSETQ. CDR3 length equals 14 residues. Trimming took 0 bases from V and 1 from J, leaving 7 bases between them. CDR3 in DNA: TGCGCCAGCAGCTTGGAAGGGGAGAACACTGAAGCTTTCTTT. This encodes CASSLEGENTEAFF.

V is TRBV4-1 and J is TRBJ1-4; D gene ambiguous. Trimming shortened V by 1 base and J by 8 bases, and 23 bases separated the two germline ends. Germline values: CDR1 MGHRA, CDR2 YSYEKL. The CDR3 extends over 18 amino acids. CDR3 nucleotides: TGCGCCAGCAGCCAAGTACCCTCTGGGAGCCTCAACGGGGAAAAACTGTTTTTT. Translating it yields CASSQVPSGSLNGEKLFF.

The J gene is TRBJ1-1, the V gene TRBV28; D ambiguous. The germline gives CDR1 MDHEN, CDR2 SYDVKM. The length of the CDR3 is 10 residues. Trimming pared 6 bases from V and 8 bases from J, leaving 7 bases between. CDR3 sequence (DNA): TGTGCCAGCAGCCGAAGGGAAGCTTTCTTT. Encoded protein: CASSRREAFF.

This clone is a singleton in its sample. Other nucleotide sequences from this sample produce the same CDR3. The chain is built from TRBV14 and TRBJ1-5; D call uncertain. V lost 1 base to trimming and J lost 4 bases, with 5 bases between them. The germline V gene encodes CDR1 SGHDN and CDR2 FVKESK. The CDR3 loop spans 13 amino acids. DNA of the CDR3: TGTGCCAGCAGCCAAGGACTGAATCAGCCCCAGCATTTT. Protein: CASSQGLNQPQHF. The entire variable domain, with the rest obtained from reference TRBV14 and TRBJ1-5, is as follows: EAGVTQFPSHSVIEKGQTVTLRCDPISGHDNLYWYRRVMGKEIKFLLHFVKESKQDESGMPNNRFLAERTGGTYSTLKVQPAELEDSGVYFCASSQGLNQPQHFGDGTRLSIL.

The CDR3 sequence is CASSWKGWQSHEQFF. The CDR3 nucleotides are TGTGCCAGCAGCTGGAAGGGGTGGCAGTCCCACGAGCAGTTCTTC. The chain employs TRBV5-6 and TRBJ2-1; tentatively, D is TRBD1 (5 bases). The CDR3 length is 15 residues. Per germline, CDR1 SGHDT and CDR2 YYEEEE. V lost 3 bases to trimming and J lost 10 bases, with 20 bases between them.

V gene TRBV28 combines with J gene TRBJ2-3; no clear D. The germline gives CDR1 MDHEN, CDR2 SYDVKM. V was clipped by 5 bases and J by 2 bases, with 8 bases between them. This CDR3 is built from 13 residues. The CDR3 DNA reads as TGTGCCAGCAGTAGGCAGATCACAGATACGCAGTATTTT. This encodes CASSRQITDTQYF.

This clone was seen only a few times. At the DNA level, this CDR3 is encoded by other sequences in the same sample as well. This chain joins TRBV5-1 and TRBJ1-1, with D perhaps TRBD1 (6 bases). The CDR3 totals 14 residues. Germline CDR1 and CDR2: SGHRS and YFSETQ. V gave up 2 bases and J gave up 0 bases, with 8 bases separating them. CDR3: CASSLGGMNTEAFF. CDR3 coding DNA: TGCGCCAGCAGCTTAGGGGGGATGAACACTGAAGCTTTCTTT.

The rearrangement links TRBV7-8 to TRBJ2-3, with TRBD2 matching 7 bases. Germline-derived CDR1 and CDR2 are SGHVS and FQNEAQ. The ends lost 5 bases at V and 6 bases at J; junction bases unmatched: 5. CDR3 length equals 13 residues. CDR3 in amino acids: CASSLGGYDTQYF. The CDR3 DNA is TGTGCCAGCAGCCTGGGAGGGTATGATACGCAGTATTTT.

The V and J genes are TRBV7-3 and TRBJ2-3; 11 positions match TRBD1. The CDR3 runs 14 residues. V lost 4 bases and J lost 3; bases outside the gene matches: 0. Germline V gene lookup returns CDR1 SGHTA and CDR2 FQGTGA. DNA for the CDR3: TGTGCCAGCAGCTGGGACAGGGGGACAGATACGCAGTATTTT. This gives the protein CASSWDRGTDTQYF.

This sequence joins TRBV4-3 and TRBJ1-4; tentatively, D is TRBD1 (6 bases). The V gene's germline CDR1 is LGHNA and CDR2 YSLEER. The CDR3 is 15 residues long. Trimming took 6 bases from V and 7 from J, leaving 18 bases between them. The CDR3 DNA reads as TGCGCCAGCAGTCTTTCGGGGGGCGCGGGTGAAAAACTGTTTTTT. The encoded protein is CASSLSGGAGEKLFF.

As to this clone: In the same sample, other DNA sequences code for this CDR3. The chain links TRBV28 to TRBJ2-3, with D perhaps matching TRBD1 or TRBD2 (5 bases each). The CDR3 extends over 14 amino acids. CDR1 MDHEN and CDR2 SYDVKM come from the germline V gene. Trimming shortened V by 3 bases and J by 1 base, and 8 bases separated the two germline ends. CDR3 nucleotides: TGTGCCAGCAGTTTGAGAGGGGGCACAGATACGCAGTATTTT. Its protein product is CASSLRGGTDTQYF.

The chain joins TRBV6-5 to TRBJ2-1; 8 bases are shared with TRBD1. This CDR3 is built from 15 residues. CDR1 MNHEY and CDR2 SVGAGI come from the germline V gene. Losses at the gene ends were 5 bases for V and 7 bases for J; bases not matched to a gene: 10. CDR3 sequence (DNA): TGTGCCAGCAGTCCCGGACAGGGAAGAAGGAATGAGCAGTTCTTC. Its translation is CASSPGQGRRNEQFF.

The chain joins TRBV5-4 to TRBJ1-1, with D uncertain. The germline gives CDR1 SGHNT, CDR2 YYREEE (reference sequence). The CDR3 totals 15 residues. Trimming stripped 4 bases from V and 8 bases from J, with 21 bases between. CDR3 protein: CASSPEMDRPREAFF. CDR3 nucleotide sequence: TGTGCCAGCAGCCCTGAAATGGACCGACCCCGGGAAGCTTTCTTT.

This chain joins TRBV7-3 and TRBJ2-7; D remains unclear. This CDR3 is 11 amino acids long. V gave up 5 bases and J gave up 6 bases, with 8 bases separating them. Germline V lookup: CDR1 SGHTA, CDR2 FQGTGA. The CDR3 coding sequence is TGTGCCAGCAGCCCTGATGGCGAGCAGTACTTC. This codes for CASSPDGEQYF.

The rearrangement joins TRBV5-1 to TRBJ2-1, with D unclear. Trimming left V 9 bases short and J 8 bases short, with 21 bases between. CDR1 is SGHRS and CDR2 is YFSETQ in the germline V gene. CDR3 length: 14 residues. In DNA, the CDR3 is TGCGCCACCCGCCCGGACCCACATGGTGATGAGCAGTTCTTC. Encoded protein: CATRPDPHGDEQFF.